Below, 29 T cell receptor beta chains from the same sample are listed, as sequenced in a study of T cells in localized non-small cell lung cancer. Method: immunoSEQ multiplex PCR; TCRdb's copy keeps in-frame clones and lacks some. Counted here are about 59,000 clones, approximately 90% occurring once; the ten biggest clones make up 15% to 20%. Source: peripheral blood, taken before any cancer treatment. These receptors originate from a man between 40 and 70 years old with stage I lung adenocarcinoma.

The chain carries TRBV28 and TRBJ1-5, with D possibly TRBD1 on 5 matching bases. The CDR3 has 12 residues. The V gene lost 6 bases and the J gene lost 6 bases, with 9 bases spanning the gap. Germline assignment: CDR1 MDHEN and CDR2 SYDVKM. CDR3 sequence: CASRGGTQPQHF. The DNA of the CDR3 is TGTGCCAGCAGGGGGGGAACTCAGCCCCAGCATTTT.

CDR3: CASSSQGGLDDGYTF. The CDR3 region has the DNA TGTGCCAGCAGTTCACAGGGGGGATTAGACGATGGCTACACCTTC. The J gene is TRBJ1-2, the V gene TRBV6-6, with 8 bases that match TRBD1. The CDR3 consists of 15 residues. V dropped 4 bases and J dropped 6; count of bases not matched to a gene: 10. Germline CDR1 and CDR2: MNHNY and SVGAGI (reference sequence).

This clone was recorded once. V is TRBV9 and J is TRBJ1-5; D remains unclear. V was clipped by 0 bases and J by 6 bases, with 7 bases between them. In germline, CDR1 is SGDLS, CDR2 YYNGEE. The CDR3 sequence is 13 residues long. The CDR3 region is CASSVEGIQPQHF. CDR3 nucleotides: TGTGCCAGCAGCGTAGAAGGCATTCAGCCCCAGCATTTT.

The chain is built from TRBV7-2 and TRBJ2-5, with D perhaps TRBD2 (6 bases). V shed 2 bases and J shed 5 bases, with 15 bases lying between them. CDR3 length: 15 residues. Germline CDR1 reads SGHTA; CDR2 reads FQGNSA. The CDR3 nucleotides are TGTGCCAGCAGCTTAATGAGCGGGCCCATGGAGACCCAGTACTTC. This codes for CASSLMSGPMETQYF.

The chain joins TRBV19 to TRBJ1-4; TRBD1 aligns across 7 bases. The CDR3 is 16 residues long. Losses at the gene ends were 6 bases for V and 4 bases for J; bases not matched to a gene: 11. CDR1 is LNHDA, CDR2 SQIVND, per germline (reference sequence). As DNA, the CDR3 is TGTGCCAGTAGGAGAAAGGGGACAGCGAATAATGAAAAACTGTTTTTT. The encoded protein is CASRRKGTANNEKLFF.

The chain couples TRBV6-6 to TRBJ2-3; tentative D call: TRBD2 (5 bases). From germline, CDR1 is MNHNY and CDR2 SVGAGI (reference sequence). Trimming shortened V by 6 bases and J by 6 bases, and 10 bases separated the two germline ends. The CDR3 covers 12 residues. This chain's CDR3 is CASSSDWDTQYF. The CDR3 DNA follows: TGTGCCAGCAGCTCGGACTGGGATACGCAGTATTTT.

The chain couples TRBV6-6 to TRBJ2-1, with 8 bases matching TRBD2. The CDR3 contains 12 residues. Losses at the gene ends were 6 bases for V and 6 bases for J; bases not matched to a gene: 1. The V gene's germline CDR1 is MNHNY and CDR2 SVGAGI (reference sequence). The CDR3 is CASSRGGNEQFF. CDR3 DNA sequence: TGTGCCAGCAGCCGGGGGGGCAATGAGCAGTTCTTC.

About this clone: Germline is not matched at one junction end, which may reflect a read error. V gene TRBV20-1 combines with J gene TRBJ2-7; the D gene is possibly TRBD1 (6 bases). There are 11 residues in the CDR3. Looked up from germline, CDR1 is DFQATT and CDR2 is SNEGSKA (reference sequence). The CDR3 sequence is CSARFRDKGIF. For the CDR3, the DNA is TGCAGTGCTAGATTTAGGGACAAGGGAATCTTC.

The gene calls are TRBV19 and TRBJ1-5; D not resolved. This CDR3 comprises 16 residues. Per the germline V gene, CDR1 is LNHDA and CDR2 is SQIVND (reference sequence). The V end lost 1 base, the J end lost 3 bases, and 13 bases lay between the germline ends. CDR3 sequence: CASSIGHQRVNQPQHF. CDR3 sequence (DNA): TGTGCCAGTAGTATAGGGCACCAGCGTGTCAATCAGCCCCAGCATTTT.

CDR3 sequence: CASSLDYTPYNEQFF. Written as DNA, the CDR3 is TGCGCCAGCAGCTTGGATTATACCCCCTACAATGAGCAGTTCTTC. The rearrangement links TRBV5-1 to TRBJ2-1; no definite D call. CDR1 and CDR2 (germline): SGHRS, YFSETQ. Trimming took off 0 bases at V and 2 bases at J, with 9 bases between the two ends. The CDR3 is 15 amino acids. The full variable domain, in which reference TRBV5-1 and TRBJ2-1 provide the parts outside the CDR3, is KAGVTQTPRYLIKTRGQQVTLSCSPISGHRSVSWYQQTPGQGLQFLFEYFSETQRNKGNFPGRFSGRQFSNSRSEMNVSTLELGDSALYLCASSLDYTPYNEQFFGPGTRLTVL.

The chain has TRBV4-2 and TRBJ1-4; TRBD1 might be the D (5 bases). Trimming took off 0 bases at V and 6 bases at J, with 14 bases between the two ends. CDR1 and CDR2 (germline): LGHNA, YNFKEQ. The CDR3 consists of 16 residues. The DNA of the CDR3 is TGTGCCAGCAGCCAAGATTTAGGGGCGTCCCATGAAAAACTGTTTTTT. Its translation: CASSQDLGASHEKLFF.

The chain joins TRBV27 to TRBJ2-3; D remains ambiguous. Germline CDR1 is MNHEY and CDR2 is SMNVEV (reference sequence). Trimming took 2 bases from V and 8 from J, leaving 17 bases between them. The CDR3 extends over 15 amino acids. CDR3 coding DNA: TGTGCCAGCAGTTTACGAGGCCCCGAAGCCGGTACGCAGTATTTT. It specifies CASSLRGPEAGTQYF.

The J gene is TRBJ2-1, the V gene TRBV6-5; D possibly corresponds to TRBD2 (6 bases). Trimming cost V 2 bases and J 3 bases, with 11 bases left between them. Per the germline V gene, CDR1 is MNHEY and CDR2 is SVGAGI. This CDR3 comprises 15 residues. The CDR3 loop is CASSYGHSGYNEQFF. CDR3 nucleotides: TGTGCCAGCAGTTACGGACATAGCGGCTACAATGAGCAGTTCTTC.

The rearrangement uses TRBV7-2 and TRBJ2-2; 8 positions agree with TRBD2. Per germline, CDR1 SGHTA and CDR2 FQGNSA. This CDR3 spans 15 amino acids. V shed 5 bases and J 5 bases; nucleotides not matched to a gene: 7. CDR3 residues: CASSIDSSGTGELFF. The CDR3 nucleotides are TGTGCCAGCAGCATAGACTCTAGCGGGACCGGGGAGCTGTTTTTT.

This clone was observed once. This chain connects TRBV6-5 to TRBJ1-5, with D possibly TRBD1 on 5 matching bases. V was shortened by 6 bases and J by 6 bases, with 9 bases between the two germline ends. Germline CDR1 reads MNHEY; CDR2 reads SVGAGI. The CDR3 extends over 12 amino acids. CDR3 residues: CASRHQGQPQHF. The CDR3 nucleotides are TGTGCCAGCAGACACCAGGGTCAGCCCCAGCATTTT.

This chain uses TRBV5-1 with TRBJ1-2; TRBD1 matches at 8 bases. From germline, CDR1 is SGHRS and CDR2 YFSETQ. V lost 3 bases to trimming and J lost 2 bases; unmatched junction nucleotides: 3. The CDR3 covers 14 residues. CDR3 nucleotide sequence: TGCGCCAGCAGCTCGACAGGGGTAAACTATGGCTACACCTTC. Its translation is CASSSTGVNYGYTF.

This chain's CDR3 is CASSLEGVGSYEQYF. CDR3 bases: TGTGCCAGCAGCTTAGAAGGGGTTGGGTCCTACGAGCAGTACTTC. The chain uses TRBV11-2 and TRBJ2-7, with D maybe TRBD1 (5 bases). The CDR3 is 15 amino acids. The germline V gene has CDR1 SGHAT and CDR2 FQNNGV. Trimming stripped 0 bases from V and 1 base from J, with 10 bases between.

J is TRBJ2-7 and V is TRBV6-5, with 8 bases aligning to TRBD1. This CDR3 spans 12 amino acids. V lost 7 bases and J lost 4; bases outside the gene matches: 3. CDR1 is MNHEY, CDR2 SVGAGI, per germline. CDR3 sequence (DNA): TGTGCCAGCACGGACAGGGAATACGAGCAGTACTTC. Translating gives CASTDREYEQYF.

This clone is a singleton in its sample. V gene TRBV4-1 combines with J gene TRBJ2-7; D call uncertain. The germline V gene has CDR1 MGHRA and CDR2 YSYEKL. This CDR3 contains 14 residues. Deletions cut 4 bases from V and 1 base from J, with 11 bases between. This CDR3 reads CASSLTTGSYEQYF. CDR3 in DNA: TGCGCCAGCAGCCTCACGACTGGATCCTACGAGCAGTACTTC.

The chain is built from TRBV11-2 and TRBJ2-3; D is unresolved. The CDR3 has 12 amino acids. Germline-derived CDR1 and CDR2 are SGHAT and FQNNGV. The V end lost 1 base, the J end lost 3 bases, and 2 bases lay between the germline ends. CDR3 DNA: TGTGCCAGCAGCTTAGGAACAGATACGCAGTATTTT. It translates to CASSLGTDTQYF.

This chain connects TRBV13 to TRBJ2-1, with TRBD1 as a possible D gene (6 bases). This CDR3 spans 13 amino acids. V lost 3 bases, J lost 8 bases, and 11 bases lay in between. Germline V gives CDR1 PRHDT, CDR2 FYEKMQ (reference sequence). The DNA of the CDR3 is TGTGCCAGCAGCTTCACAGGGTACGATGAGCAGTTCTTC. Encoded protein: CASSFTGYDEQFF.

DNA for the CDR3: TGTGCCAGCAGTTATATCCAGGGGGCTATCTACGAGCAGTACTTC. Translation: CASSYIQGAIYEQYF. The chain couples TRBV6-5 to TRBJ2-7; TRBD1 matches at 8 bases. The CDR3 sequence is 15 residues long. Germline V gene lookup returns CDR1 MNHEY and CDR2 SVGAGI. V lost 3 bases to trimming and J lost 3 bases; unmatched junction nucleotides: 7.

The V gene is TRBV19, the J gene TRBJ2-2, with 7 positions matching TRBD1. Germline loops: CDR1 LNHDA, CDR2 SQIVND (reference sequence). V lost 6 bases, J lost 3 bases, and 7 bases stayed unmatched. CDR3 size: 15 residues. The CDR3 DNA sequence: TGTGCCAGTAGGACGACAGGGTTGTACACCGGGGAGCTGTTTTTT. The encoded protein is CASRTTGLYTGELFF. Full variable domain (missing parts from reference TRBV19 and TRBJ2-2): DGGITQSPKYLFRKEGQNVTLSCEQNLNHDAMYWYRQDPGQGLRLIYYSQIVNDFQKGDIAEGYSVSREKKESFPLTVTSAQKNPTAFYLCASRTTGLYTGELFFGEGSRLTVL.

For the CDR3, the DNA is TGTGCCAGCAGCCCCGACAGTAGCAATCAGCCCCAGCATTTT. Residues: CASSPDSSNQPQHF. This sequence joins TRBV28 and TRBJ1-5, with a possible D match to TRBD1 (5 bases). Germline CDR1 reads MDHEN; CDR2 reads SYDVKM. CDR3 length: 14 residues. The ends were cut back, 6 bases at V and 0 bases at J, with 9 bases in the middle.

The CDR3 protein is CASSFRAHGNEKLFF. CDR3 nucleotide sequence: TGTGCCAGCAGTTTCAGAGCACACGGAAATGAAAAACTGTTTTTT. J is TRBJ1-4 and V is TRBV27; D is unclear. CDR3 length: 15 amino acids. The V gene's germline CDR1 is MNHEY and CDR2 SMNVEV (reference sequence). Trimming took 3 bases from V and 5 from J, leaving 13 bases between them. Complete variable domain (other parts from reference TRBV27 and TRBJ1-4): EAQVTQNPRYLITVTGKKLTVTCSQNMNHEYMSWYRQDPGLGLRQIYYSMNVEVTDKGDVPEGYKVSRKEKRNFPLILESPSPNQTSLYFCASSFRAHGNEKLFFGSGTQLSVL.

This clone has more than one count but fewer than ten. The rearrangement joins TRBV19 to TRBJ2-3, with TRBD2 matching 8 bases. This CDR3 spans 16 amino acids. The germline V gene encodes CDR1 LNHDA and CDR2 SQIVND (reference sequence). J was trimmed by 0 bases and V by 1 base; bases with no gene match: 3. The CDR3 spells CASSIASGSSTDTQYF. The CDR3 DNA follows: TGTGCCAGTAGTATAGCTAGCGGGTCTAGCACAGATACGCAGTATTTT.

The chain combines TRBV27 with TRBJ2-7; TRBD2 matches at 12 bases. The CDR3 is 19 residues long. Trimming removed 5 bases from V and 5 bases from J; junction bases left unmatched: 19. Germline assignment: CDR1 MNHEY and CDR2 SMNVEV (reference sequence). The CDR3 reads CASSPRGVVRLAGVDEQYF. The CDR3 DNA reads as TGTGCCAGCAGTCCCCGTGGGGTAGTCCGACTAGCGGGAGTAGACGAGCAGTACTTC.

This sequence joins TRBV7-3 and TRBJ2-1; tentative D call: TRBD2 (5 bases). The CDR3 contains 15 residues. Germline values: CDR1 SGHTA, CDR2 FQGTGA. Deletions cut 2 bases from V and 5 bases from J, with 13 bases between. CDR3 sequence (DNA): TGTGCCAGCAGCTTAGGACTCCTCCGAAACAATGAGCAGTTCTTC. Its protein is CASSLGLLRNNEQFF.

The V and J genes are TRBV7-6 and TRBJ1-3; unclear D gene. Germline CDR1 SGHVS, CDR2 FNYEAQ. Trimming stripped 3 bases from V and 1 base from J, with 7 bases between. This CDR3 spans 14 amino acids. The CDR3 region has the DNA TGTGCCAGCAGCTTGTCCCCATCTGGAAACACCATATATTTT. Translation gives CASSLSPSGNTIYF.